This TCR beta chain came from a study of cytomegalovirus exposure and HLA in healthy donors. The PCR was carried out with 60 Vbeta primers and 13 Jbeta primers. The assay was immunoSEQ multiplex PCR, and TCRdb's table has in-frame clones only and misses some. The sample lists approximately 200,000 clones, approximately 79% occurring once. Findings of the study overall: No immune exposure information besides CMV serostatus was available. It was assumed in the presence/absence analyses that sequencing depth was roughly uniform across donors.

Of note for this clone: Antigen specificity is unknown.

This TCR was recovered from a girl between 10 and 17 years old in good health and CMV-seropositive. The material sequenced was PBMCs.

In DNA, the CDR3 is TGTGCCAGCTCGCCCTCGACTAGCGGGGGGCCTCTTTTCGAGCAGTACTTC. It encodes CASSPSTSGGPLFEQYF. V gene TRBV18 combines with J gene TRBJ2-7; 13 bases fit TRBD2. Germline V CDR1 and CDR2: KGHSH, LQKENI. The CDR3 runs to 17 residues. The trim removed 6 bases at V and 6 bases at J, leaving 14 bases unmatched.